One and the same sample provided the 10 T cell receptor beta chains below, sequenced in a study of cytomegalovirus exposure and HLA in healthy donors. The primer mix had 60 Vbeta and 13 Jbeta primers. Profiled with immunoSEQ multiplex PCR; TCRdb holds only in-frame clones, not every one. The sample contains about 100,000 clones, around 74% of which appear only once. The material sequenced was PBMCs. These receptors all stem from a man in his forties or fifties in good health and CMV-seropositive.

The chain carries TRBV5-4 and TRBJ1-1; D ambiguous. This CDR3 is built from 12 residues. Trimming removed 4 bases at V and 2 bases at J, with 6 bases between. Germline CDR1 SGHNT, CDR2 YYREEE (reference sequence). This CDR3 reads CASSALNTEAFF. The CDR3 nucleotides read TGTGCCAGCAGCGCACTAAACACTGAAGCTTTCTTT. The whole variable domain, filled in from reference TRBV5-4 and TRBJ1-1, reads ETGVTQSPTHLIKTRGQQVTLRCSSQSGHNTVSWYQQALGQGPQFIFQYYREEENGRGNFPPRFSGLQFPNYSSELNVNALELDDSALYLCASSALNTEAFFGQGTRLTVV.

In nucleotides, the CDR3 is TGCAGCGCTCAGGAGGGAGCCTTCGGAAAACTGTTTTTT. Protein sequence: CSAQEGAFGKLFF. This chain links TRBV29-1 with TRBJ1-4; D is ambiguous. The V gene lost 7 bases and the J gene lost 10 bases, with 19 bases spanning the gap. Germline-derived CDR1 and CDR2 are SQVTM and ANQGSEA. The CDR3 contains 13 residues.

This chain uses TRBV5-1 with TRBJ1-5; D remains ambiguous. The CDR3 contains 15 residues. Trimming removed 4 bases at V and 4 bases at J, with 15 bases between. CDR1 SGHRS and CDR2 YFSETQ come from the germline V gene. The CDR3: CASSQESAGNQPQHF. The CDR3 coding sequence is TGCGCCAGCAGCCAAGAGTCGGCGGGAAATCAGCCCCAGCATTTT.

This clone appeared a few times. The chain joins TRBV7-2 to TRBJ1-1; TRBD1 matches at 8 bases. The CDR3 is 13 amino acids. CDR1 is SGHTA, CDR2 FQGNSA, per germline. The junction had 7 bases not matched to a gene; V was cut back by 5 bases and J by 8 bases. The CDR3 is CASSPQGAGEAFF. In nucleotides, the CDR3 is TGTGCCAGCAGCCCTCAGGGGGCAGGAGAAGCTTTCTTT.

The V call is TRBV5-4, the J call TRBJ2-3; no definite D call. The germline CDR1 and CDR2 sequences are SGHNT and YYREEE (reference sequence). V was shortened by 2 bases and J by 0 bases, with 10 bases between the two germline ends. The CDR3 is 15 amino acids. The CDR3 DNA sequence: TGTGCCAGCAGCTTCGCTGCGGCCAGCACAGATACGCAGTATTTT. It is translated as CASSFAAASTDTQYF.

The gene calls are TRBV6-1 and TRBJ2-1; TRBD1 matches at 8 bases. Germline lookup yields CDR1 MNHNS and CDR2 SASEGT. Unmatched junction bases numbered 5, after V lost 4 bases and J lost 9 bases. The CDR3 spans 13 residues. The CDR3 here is CASSGTGKGEQFF. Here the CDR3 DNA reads TGTGCCAGCAGTGGGACAGGGAAGGGTGAGCAGTTCTTC.

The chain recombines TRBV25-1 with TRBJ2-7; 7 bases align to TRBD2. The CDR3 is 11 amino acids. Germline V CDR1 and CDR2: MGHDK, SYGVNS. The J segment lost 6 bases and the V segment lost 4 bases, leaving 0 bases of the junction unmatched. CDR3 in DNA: TGTGCCAGCAGTGGGGGGGGCGAGCAGTACTTC. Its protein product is CASSGGGEQYF.

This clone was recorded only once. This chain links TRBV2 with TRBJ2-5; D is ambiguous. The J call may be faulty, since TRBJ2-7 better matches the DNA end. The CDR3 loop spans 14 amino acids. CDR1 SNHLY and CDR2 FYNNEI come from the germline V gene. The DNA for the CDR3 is TGTGCCAGCAGTGAAAACGGTCTGTCCTACGAGCAGTACTTC. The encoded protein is CASSENGLSYEQYF.

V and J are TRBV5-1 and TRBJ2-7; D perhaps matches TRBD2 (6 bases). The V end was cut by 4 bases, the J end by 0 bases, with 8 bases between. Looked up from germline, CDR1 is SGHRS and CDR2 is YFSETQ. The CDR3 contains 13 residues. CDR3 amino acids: CASSREDSYEQYF. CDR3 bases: TGCGCCAGCAGCAGGGAGGACTCCTACGAGCAGTACTTC.

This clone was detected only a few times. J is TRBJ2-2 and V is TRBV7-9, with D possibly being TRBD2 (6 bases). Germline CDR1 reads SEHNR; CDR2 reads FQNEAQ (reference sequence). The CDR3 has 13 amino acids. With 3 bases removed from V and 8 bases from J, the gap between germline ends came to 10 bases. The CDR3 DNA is TGTGCCAGCAGCTTGGGACTTTCGGGGGAGCTGTTTTTT. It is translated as CASSLGLSGELFF.